Following are 2 T cell receptor beta chains from one sample sequenced in a study of CD8 T cells in Susac syndrome. RNA totalling roughly 0.45 to 1 ug underwent reverse transcription with random hexamers. TCRdb reprocessed the immunoSEQ multiplex PCR reads via MiXCR and lists one record per CDR3 protein. The sample holds just over 300,000 distinct CDR3 sequences, around 92% seen once. Sequencing was done on a sample of CD4+ T cells from PBMCs. These receptors were collected from a human donor with multiple sclerosis.

The chain links TRBV30 to TRBJ1-1; D not certain. CDR3 length equals 14 residues. V was pared by 2 bases and J by 0 bases, with 10 bases between. Germline V gene sequence: CDR1 GTSNPN, CDR2 SVGIG (reference sequence). CDR3 nucleotides: TGTGCCTGGAGTACACACACAATGAACACTGAAGCTTTCTTT. This gives the protein CAWSTHTMNTEAFF.

V is TRBV25-1 and J is TRBJ2-1; D ambiguous. V was trimmed by 1 base and J by 2 bases, leaving 12 bases between them. This CDR3 comprises 16 residues. Germline values: CDR1 MGHDK, CDR2 SYGVNS. The CDR3 DNA follows: TGTGCCAGCAGTGAATTGGGTAGTTCGCCCTACAATGAGCAGTTCTTC. Its translation is CASSELGSSPYNEQFF.